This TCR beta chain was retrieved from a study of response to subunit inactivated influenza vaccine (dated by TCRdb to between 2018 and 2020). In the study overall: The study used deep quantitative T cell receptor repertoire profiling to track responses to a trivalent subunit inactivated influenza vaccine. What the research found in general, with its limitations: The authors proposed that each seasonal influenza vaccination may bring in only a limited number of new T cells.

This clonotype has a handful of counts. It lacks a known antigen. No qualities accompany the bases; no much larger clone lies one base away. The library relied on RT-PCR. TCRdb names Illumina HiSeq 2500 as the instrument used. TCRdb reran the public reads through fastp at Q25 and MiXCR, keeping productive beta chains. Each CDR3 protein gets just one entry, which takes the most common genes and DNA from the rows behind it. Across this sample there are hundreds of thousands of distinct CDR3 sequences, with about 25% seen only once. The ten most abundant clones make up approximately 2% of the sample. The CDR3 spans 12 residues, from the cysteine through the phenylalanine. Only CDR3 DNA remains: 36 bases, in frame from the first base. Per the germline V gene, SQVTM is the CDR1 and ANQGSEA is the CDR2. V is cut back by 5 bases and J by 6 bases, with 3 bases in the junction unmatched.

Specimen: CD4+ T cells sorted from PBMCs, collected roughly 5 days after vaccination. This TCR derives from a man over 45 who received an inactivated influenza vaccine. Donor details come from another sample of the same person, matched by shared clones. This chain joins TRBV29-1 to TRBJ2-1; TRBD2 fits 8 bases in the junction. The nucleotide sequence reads TGCAGCGTTTGGGGACTAGTCAATGAGCAGTTCTTC. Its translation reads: CSVWGLVNEQFF.